The T cell receptor (beta chain) under discussion was sequenced for a study of PD-L1 blockade in urothelial cancer listed by TCRdb under 2017. At the level of the whole study: Every patient began therapy in 2014 and was given atezolizumab 1,200 mg intravenously every 3 weeks. Blood samples were analyzed 3 weeks after the start of treatment (second dose) and 6 weeks after the start of treatment. In the same patients, whole exome sequencing and RNA sequencing of pretreatment tumors were performed in addition to TCR sequencing. Patients had an ECOG performance status of 0 or 1 and had received between 0 and 3 prior chemotherapy regimens. Pretreatment blood TCR-seq was available for 27 to 30 patients, at least one posttreatment blood collection was obtained for about 24 patients, and tumor TCR-seq was available for about 24 patients. Under 10 patients reached durable clinical benefit, while 20 to 25 patients did not. Pretreatment tumor samples, along with matched peripheral blood collected serially before and after atezolizumab treatment, underwent TCR sequencing. The study was an exploratory multi-omic analysis of somatic, immune and clinical correlates of response to PD-L1 blockade with atezolizumab in urothelial cancer. A median of around 150,000 T cells and approximately 86,000 unique TCRs was obtained from blood samples, and a median clonality of roughly 0.074 was observed. Durable clinical benefit was defined as progression-free survival longer than 6 months, and TCR features were also tested against progression-free and overall survival. About 90% of the roughly 30 patients were males with bladder-origin urothelial cancer, and about 65% of the roughly 30 reported a prior smoking history.

About this clone itself: The clone's antigen remains unknown. No much larger clone exists at a distance of one base, and base qualities are not known.

Synthetic TCR analog templates were spiked into each PCR to estimate absolute template abundance from read counts. Using the immunoSEQ assay, TCRbeta CDR3 regions were amplified from genomic DNA with bias-controlled V and J gene primers. Sequencing of rearranged TCRbeta segments was done at approximately 20X coverage. Concerning the study's data processing: Clustering was used to correct sequencing errors, and CDR3s were annotated against IMGT so that V, D and J genes could be assigned. Downstream analyses used only productive TCRbeta rearrangements and left out out-of-frame or stop-codon sequences. To compute clonality, Shannon entropy was normalized by the log of the number of unique productive sequences and then subtracted from one. Clones differing between time points or between blood and tumor were identified using Fisher's exact test with Benjamini-Hochberg correction, with an adjusted p below 0.01 applied as the threshold. TCRdb holds this immuneACCESS table with in-frame rearrangements only. Some clones are missing; in checked studies, unresolved V genes explain under half, and the rest has no known cause. V and J calls and clone size are as listed in that table; D and trimming were resolved from the DNA. Within this sample are about 93,000 clones, with 90% of them counted one time only. 1.5% to 2% of the sample is held by the ten biggest clonotypes.

Overall results and qualifications from the work: Patients with durable benefit showed greater expansion of tumor-associated TCR clones in peripheral blood 3 weeks after starting treatment (n of about 22, p = 0.022). A pretreatment peripheral blood TCR clonality below the median was linked to improved progression-free and overall survival. Because the sample size was small (n of about 29) and many exploratory analyses were performed, the results are intended to be hypothesis-generating.

Sample time point, as interpreted from the label and publication: pretreatment peripheral blood. The cohort comprised 29 patients with locally advanced or metastatic urothelial carcinoma treated at Memorial Sloan Kettering on a trial protocol. Peripheral blood mononuclear cells were collected pretreatment and during treatment, at between 1 and 8 total time points per patient. The Qiagen DNeasy Blood extraction kit was used to purify genomic DNA from total PBMCs and tumor samples. PBMCs were collected pretreatment and during treatment and were isolated and stored as previously described. The receptor was derived from a man between 60 and 70 years old with urothelial cancer. The starting material was PBMCs, obtained around atezolizumab (anti-PD-L1) treatment.

The DNA is TGTGCCAGCAGCTCCCAAAACTCCTACGAGCAGTACTTC. This yields the protein CASSSQNSYEQYF. Recombination joined TRBV5-4 with TRBJ2-7; too little of a D gene remains to name it. Via the germline V gene (reference sequence), CDR1 is SGHNT and CDR2 YYREEE. V was cut back by 3 bases and J by 0 bases, leaving a gap of 7 bases between them. Reading from cysteine to phenylalanine, the CDR3 counts 13 amino acids. The retained sequence is limited to the CDR3, 39 bases, with the frame set at the first base.